Given below is one TCR beta chain in context. The antigen is undetermined. The data belong to a study of cytomegalovirus exposure and HLA in healthy donors. As for the study in general: An early release of data contained about 85 million unique TCRs, which came from HLA-typed donors.

PCR was performed using 60 Vbeta and 13 Jbeta primers. The assay was immunoSEQ multiplex PCR, and TCRdb's table has in-frame clones only and misses some. The table has fewer than 300,000 clones, more than 80% seen once. V shed 2 bases and J 0 bases; nucleotides not matched to a gene: 4. CDR3 length: 15 amino acids. Germline V gives CDR1 MNHEY, CDR2 SMNVEV (reference sequence). Study outcomes and limitations: In vitro assays verified that three CMV-associated chains recognized CMV antigens specifically. Later analysis demonstrated an association between a missense DCLRE1C variant and TCR beta V- and J-gene trimming. Highly shared variants forming one cluster were likely a sequencing artifact.

The J gene is TRBJ2-7, the V gene TRBV27; 7 positions agree with TRBD1. This clonotype was obtained from a middle-aged man in good health and CMV-seropositive. The sample consisted of PBMCs. Here the CDR3 reads CASSLNWDSSYEQYF. The CDR3 nucleotides are TGTGCCAGCAGTTTAAATTGGGACAGCTCCTACGAGCAGTACTTC.